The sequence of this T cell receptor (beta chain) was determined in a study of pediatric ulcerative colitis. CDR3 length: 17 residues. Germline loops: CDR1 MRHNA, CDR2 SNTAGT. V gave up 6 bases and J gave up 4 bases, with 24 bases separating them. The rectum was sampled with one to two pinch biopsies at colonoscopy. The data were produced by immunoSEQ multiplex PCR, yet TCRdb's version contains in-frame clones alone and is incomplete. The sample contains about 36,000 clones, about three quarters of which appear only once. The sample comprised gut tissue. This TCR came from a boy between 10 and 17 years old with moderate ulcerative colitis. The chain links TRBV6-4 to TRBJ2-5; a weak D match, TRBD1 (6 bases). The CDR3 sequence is CASRKDSPLGVTETQYF. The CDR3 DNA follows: TGTGCCAGCAGGAAGGACAGTCCGCTAGGAGTTACAGAGACCCAGTACTTC.